The source of this TCR beta chain is a study of cytomegalovirus exposure and HLA in healthy donors. The CDR3 covers 14 residues. The germline V and J ends were trimmed by 4 bases and 1 base, with 10 bases remaining between them. The germline gives CDR1 SNHLY, CDR2 FYNNEI. The PCR made use of 60 Vbeta and 13 Jbeta primers. Under the authors' procedure: There were tens of millions of unique TCR beta chains by a later count, and 10 million to 12 million of them were shared. Clones were sequenced by immunoSEQ multiplex PCR, and TCRdb holds only the in-frame ones, with some missing. Clone size and the V and J calls come from that table; the DNA yielded D and trimming. The sample includes roughly 76,000 clones, around 86% of them seen just once. Whereas donors were nominally healthy upon sampling, unrecorded immune exposures were probable.

The chain employs TRBV2 and TRBJ1-1; a possible D gene is TRBD1 (5 bases). The sequencing sample was made of PBMCs. This clonotype was obtained from a woman aged 25 to 39 in good health and CMV-seronegative. CDR3 sequence: CASSAWGQNTEAFF. CDR3 DNA: TGTGCCAGCAGTGCGTGGGGCCAGAACACTGAAGCTTTCTTT. The full variable domain, its missing parts supplied by reference TRBV2 and TRBJ1-1, is EPEVTQTPSHQVTQMGQEVILRCVPISNHLYFYWYRQILGQKVEFLVSFYNNEISEKSEIFDDQFSVERPDGSNFTLKIRSTKLEDSAMYFCASSAWGQNTEAFFGQGTRLTVV.